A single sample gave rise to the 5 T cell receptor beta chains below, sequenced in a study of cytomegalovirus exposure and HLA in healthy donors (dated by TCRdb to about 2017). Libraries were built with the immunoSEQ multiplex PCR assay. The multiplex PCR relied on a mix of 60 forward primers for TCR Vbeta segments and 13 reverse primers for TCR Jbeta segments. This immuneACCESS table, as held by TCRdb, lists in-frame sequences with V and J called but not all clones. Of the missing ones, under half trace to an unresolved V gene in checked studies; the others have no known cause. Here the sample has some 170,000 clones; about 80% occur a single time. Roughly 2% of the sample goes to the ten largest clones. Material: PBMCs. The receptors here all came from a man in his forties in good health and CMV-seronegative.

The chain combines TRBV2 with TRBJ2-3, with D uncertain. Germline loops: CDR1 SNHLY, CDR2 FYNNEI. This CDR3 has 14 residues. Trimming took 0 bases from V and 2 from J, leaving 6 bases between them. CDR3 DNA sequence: TGTGCCAGCAGTGAAGCGAGCGACACAGATACGCAGTATTTT. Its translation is CASSEASDTDTQYF. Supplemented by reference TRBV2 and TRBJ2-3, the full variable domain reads EPEVTQTPSHQVTQMGQEVILRCVPISNHLYFYWYRQILGQKVEFLVSFYNNEISEKSEIFDDQFSVERPDGSNFTLKIRSTKLEDSAMYFCASSEASDTDTQYFGPGTRLTVL.

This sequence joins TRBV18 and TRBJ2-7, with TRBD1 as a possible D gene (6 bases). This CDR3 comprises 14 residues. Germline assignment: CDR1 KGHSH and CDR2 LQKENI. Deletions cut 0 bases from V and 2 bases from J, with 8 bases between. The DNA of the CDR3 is TGTGCCAGCTCACCACCCACAGGGACCTACGAGCAGTACTTC. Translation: CASSPPTGTYEQYF.

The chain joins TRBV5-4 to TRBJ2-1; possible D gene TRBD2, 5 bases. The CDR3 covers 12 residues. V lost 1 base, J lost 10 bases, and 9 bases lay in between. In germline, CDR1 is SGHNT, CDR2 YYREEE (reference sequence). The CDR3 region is CASSLPTGEQFF. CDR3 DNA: TGTGCCAGCAGCTTGCCCACGGGGGAGCAGTTCTTC.

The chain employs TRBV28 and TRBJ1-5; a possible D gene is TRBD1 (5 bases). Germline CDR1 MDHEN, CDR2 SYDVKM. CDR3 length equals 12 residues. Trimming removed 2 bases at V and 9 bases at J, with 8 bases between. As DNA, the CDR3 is TGTGCCAGCAGTTTAAAGGGGTGGCCCCAGCATTTT. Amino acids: CASSLKGWPQHF.

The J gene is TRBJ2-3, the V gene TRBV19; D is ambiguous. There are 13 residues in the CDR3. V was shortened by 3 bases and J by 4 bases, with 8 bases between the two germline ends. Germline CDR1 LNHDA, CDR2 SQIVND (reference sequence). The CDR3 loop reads CASSIIEADTQYF. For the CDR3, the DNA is TGTGCCAGTAGTATCATAGAGGCAGATACGCAGTATTTT.